The clone carrying this T cell receptor beta chain was recorded a few times. With listed TCR primers and previously described methods, bulk TCR libraries were prepared. TCRdb re-analysed the PCR reads in MiXCR, keeping a single row per CDR3 protein. The table has around 480,000 distinct CDR3 sequences, approximately 25% seen once. The data originate from a study of molecular identifiers for immune sequencing clone quantification. Germline assignment: CDR1 DFQATT and CDR2 SNEGSKA (reference sequence). V lost 1 base and J lost 2; bases outside the gene matches: 6. The CDR3 runs 15 residues. Source material: naive CD8+ T cells from blood, with Jurkat cell RNA spiked in. Sample subset: FACS-sorted CD8+CD4-CCR7+CD45RA+ naive T cells. This TCR derives from a human donor in good health. Some libraries in this study had Jurkat cell RNA spiked in. The chain links TRBV20-1 to TRBJ2-3; 7 bases are shared with TRBD1. The CDR3 spells CSARGPGQNTDTQYF. As DNA, the CDR3 is TGCAGTGCTAGAGGACCGGGACAGAACACAGATACGCAGTATTTT.